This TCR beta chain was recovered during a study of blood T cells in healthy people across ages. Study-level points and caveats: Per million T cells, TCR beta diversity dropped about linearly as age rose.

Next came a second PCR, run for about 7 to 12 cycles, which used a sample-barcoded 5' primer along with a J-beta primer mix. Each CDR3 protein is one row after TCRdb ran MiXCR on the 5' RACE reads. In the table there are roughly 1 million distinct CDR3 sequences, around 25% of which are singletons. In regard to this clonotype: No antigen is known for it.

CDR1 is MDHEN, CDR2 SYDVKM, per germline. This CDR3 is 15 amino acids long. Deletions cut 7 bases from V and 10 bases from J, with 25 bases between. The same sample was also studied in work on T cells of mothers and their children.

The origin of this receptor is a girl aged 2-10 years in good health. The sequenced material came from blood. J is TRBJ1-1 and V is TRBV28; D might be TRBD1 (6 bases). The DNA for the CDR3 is TGTGCCAGCATCCGAAGCCTACCAGGGGCGACCGGAGCTTTCTTT. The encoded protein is CASIRSLPGATGAFF.